This T cell receptor (beta chain) was sequenced during a study of OX40 agonist ivuxolimab in advanced cancers. For the study at large: An anti-OX40 (CD134) antibody with agonistic activity, ivuxolimab, was administered to patients. In three patients, partial responses were observed, one with hepatocellular carcinoma and two with cutaneous melanoma.

Trimming removed 1 base from V and 9 bases from J; junction bases left unmatched: 7. The CDR3 length is 15 residues. CDR1 and CDR2 (germline): SGHTA, FQGTGA. Study observations and caveats: There were, on average, more expanded clones in CD8+ T cells than in CD4+.

Details on this clone: Its antigen is not known.

Profiling relied on immunoSEQ multiplex PCR, and the TCRdb table lists in-frame clones only, not all of them. The profile shows fewer than 85,000 clones, 75% to 90% of them singletons. The V call is TRBV7-3, the J call TRBJ2-1, with 9 bases aligning to TRBD2. The specimen comprised CD4+ or CD8+ T cells sorted from blood, sampled in a trial of the OX40 agonist ivuxolimab. This receptor was identified in an adult with an advanced solid tumor such as melanoma, head and neck, liver or kidney cancer. CDR3 in amino acids: CASSLNGGRAVEQFF. CDR3 DNA sequence: TGTGCCAGCAGCTTAAACGGCGGGAGGGCCGTTGAGCAGTTCTTC.